The clone carrying this T cell receptor beta chain was counted once. Antigen unknown. Deletions cut 5 bases from V and 5 bases from J, with 21 bases between. Germline CDR1 reads SGHDN; CDR2 reads FVKESK. The CDR3 totals 17 residues. Time point defined: blood 4 weeks post-SBRT, at nephrectomy. Treatment described: 15 Gy SBRT to primary tumor, nephrectomy 4 weeks later. Nephrectomy followed 15 Gy stereotactic body radiation by 4 weeks. Clear cell pathology was present in this patient's renal cell carcinoma. The data are from a study of radiation and T cells in renal cell carcinoma. The table came from immunoSEQ multiplex PCR; TCRdb's copy has only in-frame clones and leaves some out. There are roughly 170,000 clones in the sample; around 89% occur only once, and approximately 10% lies in the top ten. Study conclusions and caveats: In blood, top tumor clones expanded by 2 weeks, shrinking by 4. Baseline intratumoral clonotype presence is unknown without pretreatment biopsies.

The sequence was obtained from a woman in her 50s with renal cell carcinoma. This specimen consisted of blood, obtained from a patient whose treatment included radiotherapy and nephrectomy. This rearrangement joins TRBV14 to TRBJ2-2; a possible D gene is TRBD1 (5 bases). The DNA of the CDR3 is TGTGCCAGCAGCGACTTATTCCCAGGGTCGAGAACCGGGGAGCTGTTTTTT. It specifies CASSDLFPGSRTGELFF.